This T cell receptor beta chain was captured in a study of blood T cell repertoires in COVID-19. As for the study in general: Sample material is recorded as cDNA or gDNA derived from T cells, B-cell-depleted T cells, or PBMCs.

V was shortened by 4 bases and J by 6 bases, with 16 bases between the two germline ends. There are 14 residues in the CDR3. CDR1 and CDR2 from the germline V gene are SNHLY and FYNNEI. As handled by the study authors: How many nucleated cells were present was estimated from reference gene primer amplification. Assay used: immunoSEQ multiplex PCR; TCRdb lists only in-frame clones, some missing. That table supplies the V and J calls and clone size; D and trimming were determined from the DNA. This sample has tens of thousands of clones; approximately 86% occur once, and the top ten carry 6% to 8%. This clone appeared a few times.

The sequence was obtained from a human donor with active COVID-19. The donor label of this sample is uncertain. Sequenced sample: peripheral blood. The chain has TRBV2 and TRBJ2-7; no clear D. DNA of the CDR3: TGTGCCAGCAGTGGGGCTCGAAGTCGTTTCGAGCAGTACTTC. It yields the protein CASSGARSRFEQYF.